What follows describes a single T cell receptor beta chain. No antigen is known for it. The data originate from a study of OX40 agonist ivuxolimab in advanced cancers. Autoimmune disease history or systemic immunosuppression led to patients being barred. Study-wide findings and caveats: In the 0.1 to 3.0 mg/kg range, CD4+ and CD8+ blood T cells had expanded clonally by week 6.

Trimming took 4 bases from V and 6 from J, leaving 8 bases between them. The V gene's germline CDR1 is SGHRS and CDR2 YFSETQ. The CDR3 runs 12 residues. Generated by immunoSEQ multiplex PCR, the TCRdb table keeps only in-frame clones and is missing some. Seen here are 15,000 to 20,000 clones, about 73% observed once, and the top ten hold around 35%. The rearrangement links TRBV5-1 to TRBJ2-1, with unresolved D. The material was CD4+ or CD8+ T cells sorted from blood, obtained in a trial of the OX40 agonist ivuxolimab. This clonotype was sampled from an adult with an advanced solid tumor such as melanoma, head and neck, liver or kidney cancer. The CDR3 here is CASSGAANEQFF. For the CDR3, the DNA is TGCGCCAGCAGCGGCGCTGCCAATGAGCAGTTCTTC. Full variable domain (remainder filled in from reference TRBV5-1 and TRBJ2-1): KAGVTQTPRYLIKTRGQQVTLSCSPISGHRSVSWYQQTPGQGLQFLFEYFSETQRNKGNFPGRFSGRQFSNSRSEMNVSTLELGDSALYLCASSGAANEQFFGPGTRLTVL.